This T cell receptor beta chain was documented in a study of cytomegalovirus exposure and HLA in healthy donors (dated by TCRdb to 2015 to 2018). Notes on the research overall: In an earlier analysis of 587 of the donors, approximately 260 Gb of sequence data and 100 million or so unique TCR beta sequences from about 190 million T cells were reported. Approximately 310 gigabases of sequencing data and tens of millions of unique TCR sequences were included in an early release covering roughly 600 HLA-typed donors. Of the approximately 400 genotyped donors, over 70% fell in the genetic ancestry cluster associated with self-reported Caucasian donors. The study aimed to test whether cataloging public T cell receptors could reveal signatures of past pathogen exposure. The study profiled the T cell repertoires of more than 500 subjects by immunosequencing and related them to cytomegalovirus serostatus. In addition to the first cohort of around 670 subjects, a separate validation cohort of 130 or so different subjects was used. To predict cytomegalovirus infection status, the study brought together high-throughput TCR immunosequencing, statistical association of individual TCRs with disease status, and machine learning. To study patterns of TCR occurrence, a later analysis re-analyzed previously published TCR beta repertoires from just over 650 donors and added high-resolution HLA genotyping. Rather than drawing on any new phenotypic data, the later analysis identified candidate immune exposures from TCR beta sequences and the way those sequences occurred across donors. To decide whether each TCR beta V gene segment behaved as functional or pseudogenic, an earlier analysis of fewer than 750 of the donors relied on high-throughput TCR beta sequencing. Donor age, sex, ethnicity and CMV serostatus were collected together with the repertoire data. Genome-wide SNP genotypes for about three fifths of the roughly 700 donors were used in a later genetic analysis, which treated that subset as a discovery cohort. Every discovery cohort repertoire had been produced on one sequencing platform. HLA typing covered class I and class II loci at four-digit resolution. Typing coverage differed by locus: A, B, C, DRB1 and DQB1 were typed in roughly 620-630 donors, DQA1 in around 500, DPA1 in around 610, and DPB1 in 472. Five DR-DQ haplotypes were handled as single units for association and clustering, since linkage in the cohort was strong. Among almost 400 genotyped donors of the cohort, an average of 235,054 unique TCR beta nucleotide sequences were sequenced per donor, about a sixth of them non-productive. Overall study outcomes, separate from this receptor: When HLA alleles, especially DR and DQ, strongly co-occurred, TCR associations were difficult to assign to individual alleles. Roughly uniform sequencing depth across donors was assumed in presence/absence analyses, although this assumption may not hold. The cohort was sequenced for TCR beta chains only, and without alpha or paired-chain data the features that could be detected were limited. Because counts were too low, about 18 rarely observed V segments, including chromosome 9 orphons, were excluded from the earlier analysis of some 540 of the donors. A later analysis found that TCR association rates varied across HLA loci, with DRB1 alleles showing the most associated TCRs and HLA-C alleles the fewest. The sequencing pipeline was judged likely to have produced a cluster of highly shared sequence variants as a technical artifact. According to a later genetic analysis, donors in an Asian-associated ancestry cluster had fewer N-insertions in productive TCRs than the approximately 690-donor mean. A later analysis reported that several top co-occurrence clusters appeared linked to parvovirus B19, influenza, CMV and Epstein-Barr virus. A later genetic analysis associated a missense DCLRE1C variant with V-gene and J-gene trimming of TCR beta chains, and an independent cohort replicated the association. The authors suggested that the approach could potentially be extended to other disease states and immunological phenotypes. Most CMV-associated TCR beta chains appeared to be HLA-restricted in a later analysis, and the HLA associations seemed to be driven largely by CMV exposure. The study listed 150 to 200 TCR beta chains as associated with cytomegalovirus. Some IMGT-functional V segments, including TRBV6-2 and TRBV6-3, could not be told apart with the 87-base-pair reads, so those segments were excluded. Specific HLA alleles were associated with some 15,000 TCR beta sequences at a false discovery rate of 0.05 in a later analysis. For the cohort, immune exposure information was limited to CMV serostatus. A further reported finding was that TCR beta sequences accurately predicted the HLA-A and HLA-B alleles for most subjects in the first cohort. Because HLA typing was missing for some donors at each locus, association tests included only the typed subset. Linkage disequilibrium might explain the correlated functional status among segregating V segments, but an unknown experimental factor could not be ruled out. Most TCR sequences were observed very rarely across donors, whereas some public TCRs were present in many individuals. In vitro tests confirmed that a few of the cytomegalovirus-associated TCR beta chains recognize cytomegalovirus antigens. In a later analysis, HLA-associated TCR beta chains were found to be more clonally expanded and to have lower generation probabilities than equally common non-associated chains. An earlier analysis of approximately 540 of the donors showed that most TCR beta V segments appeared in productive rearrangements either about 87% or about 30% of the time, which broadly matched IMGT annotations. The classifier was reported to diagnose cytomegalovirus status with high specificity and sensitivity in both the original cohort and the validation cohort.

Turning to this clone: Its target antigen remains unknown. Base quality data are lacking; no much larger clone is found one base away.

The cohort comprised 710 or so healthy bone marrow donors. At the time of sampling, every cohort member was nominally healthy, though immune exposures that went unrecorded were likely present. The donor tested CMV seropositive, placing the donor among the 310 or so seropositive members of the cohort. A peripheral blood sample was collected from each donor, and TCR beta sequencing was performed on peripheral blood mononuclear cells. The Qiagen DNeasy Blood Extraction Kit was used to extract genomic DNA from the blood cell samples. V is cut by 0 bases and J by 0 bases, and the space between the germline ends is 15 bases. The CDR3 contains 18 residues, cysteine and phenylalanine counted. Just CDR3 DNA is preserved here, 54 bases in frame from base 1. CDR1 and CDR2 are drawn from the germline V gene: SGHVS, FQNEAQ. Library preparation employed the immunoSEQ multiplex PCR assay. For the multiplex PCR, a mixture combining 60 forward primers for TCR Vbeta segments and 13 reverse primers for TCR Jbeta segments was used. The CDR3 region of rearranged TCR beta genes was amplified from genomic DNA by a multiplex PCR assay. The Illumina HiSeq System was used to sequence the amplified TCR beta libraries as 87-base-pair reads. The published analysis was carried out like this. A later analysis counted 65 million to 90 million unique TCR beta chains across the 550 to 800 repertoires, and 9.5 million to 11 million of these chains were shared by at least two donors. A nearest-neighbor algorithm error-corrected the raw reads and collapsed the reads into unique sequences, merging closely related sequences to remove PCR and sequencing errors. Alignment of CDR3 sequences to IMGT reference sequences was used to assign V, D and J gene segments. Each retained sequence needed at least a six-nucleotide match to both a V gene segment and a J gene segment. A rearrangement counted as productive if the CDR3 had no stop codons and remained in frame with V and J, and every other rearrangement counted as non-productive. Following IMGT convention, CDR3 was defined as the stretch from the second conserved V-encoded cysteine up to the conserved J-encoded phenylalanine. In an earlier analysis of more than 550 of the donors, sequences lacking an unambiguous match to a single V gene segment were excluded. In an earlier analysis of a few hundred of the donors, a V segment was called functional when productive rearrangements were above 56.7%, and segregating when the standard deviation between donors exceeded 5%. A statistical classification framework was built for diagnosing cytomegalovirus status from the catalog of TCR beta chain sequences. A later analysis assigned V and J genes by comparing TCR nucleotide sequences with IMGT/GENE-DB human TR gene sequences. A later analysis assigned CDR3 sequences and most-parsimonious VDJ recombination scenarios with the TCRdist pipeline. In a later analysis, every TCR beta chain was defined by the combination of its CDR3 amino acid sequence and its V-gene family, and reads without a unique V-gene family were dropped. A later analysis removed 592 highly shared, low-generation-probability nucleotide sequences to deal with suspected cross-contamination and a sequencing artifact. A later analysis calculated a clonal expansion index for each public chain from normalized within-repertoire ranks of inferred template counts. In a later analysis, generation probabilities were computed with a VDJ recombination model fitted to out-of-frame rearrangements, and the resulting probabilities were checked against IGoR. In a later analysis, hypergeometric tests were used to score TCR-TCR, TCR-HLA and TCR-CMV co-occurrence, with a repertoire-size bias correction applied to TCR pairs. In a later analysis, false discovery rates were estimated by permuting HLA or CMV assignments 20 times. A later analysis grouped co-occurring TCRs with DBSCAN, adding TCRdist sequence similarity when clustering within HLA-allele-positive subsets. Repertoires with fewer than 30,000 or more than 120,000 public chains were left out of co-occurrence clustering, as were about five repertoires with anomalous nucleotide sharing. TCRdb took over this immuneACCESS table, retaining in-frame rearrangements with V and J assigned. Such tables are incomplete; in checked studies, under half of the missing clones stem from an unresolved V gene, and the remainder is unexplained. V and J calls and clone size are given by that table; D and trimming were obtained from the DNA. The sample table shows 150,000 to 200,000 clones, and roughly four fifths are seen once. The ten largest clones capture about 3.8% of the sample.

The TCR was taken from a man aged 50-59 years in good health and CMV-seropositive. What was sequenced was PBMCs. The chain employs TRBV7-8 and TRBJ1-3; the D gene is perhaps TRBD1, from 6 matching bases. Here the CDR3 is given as CASSLARQAPRSGNTIYF. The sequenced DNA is TGTGCCAGCAGCTTAGCGAGACAGGCGCCTCGCTCTGGAAACACCATATATTTT.